The following is a T cell receptor (beta chain) sequence with its context. Its specificity is unknown. The record originates from a study of T cell responses to AZD1222 COVID-19 vaccine. General study points: CD4 TCRs covered the whole spike, strongest at regions 160-218 and 743-854.

Profiling relied on immunoSEQ multiplex PCR, and the TCRdb table lists in-frame clones only, not all of them. The sample lists 120,000 or so clones; 92% were seen once. V lost 3 bases, J lost 1 base, and 6 bases lay in between. The CDR3 sequence is 13 residues long. The sequences come from peripheral blood, collected on day 0 of AZD1222 vaccination. The chain is built from TRBV12-3 or TRBV12-4 and TRBJ1-1; D gene ambiguous. The sequence was obtained from an adult in good health. The CDR3 protein is CASSFAGNTEAFF. The DNA for the CDR3 is TGTGCCAGCAGTTTTGCGGGGAACACTGAAGCTTTCTTT.